The next 21 T cell receptor delta chains were all read from a single sample in a study of gamma-delta T cells after stem cell transplantation. TCRdb re-called the RT-PCR reads through CATT. Of about 4,500 delta-chain clones in the sample, approximately 15% are singletons; the top ten hold around 5.1%. Specimen: gamma-delta T cells. These receptors came from a human donor. It is not recorded whose cells these are; they may come from a transplant donor.

This clone was observed a few times. The chain joins TRDV2 to TRDJ1, with TRDD3 matching over 12 bases. J lost 0 bases, V lost 3 bases, and 16 bases had no gene match. The CDR3 consists of 20 residues. Germline-derived CDR1 and CDR2 are GEAIGNYY and EKD. CDR3: CACDLLPTTGGYKDTDKLIF. CDR3 in DNA: TGTGCCTGTGACTTACTTCCTACGACTGGGGGATACAAGGACACCGATAAACTCATCTTT.

This clone was seen a handful of times. V gene TRDV1 combines with J gene TRDJ3; TRDD3 aligns across 8 bases. The length of the CDR3 is 20 residues. The germline gives CDR1 TSWWSYY, CDR2 QGS. The V gene end was trimmed by 5 bases and the J gene end by 0 bases; junction bases not matched to a gene: 12. CDR3 sequence: CALGLGTGGSSSWDTRQMFF. The DNA of the CDR3 is TGTGCTCTTGGGCTCGGTACTGGGGGGTCCAGCTCCTGGGACACCCGACAGATGTTTTTC.

This clone appeared a few times. The chain is built from TRDV3 and TRDJ1; 11 positions agree with TRDD3. The trim removed 3 bases at V and 5 bases at J, leaving 14 bases unmatched. Germline assignment: CDR1 TVYSNPD and CDR2 GDNSRS (reference sequence). The CDR3 contains 16 residues. For the CDR3, the DNA is TGTGCCTTCTTGTACTGGGGGATATCGCCCAGGGATAAACTCATCTTT. Translation gives CAFLYWGISPRDKLIF.

This clone has more than one count but fewer than ten. CDR3 region: CALGDGLPTSLGALRHTDKLIF. As DNA, the CDR3 is TGTGCTCTTGGGGACGGCCTTCCTACGTCGCTGGGGGCTCTTCGGCACACCGATAAACTCATCTTT. V and J are TRDV1 and TRDJ1, with 9 nucleotides matching TRDD2. The trim removed 3 bases at V and 0 bases at J, leaving 23 bases unmatched. CDR1 TSWWSYY and CDR2 QGS come from the germline V gene. The CDR3 extends over 22 amino acids.

This clone occurred a few times. This chain links TRDV1 with TRDJ1; D might be TRDD3 (6 bases). CDR3 size: 17 residues. Trimming shortened V by 2 bases and J by 0 bases, and 16 bases separated the two germline ends. Germline V CDR1 and CDR2: TSWWSYY, QGS. The CDR3 bases are TGTGCTCTTGGGGAAATTCCTTGGGGGCTTAACACCGATAAACTCATCTTT. Translating gives CALGEIPWGLNTDKLIF.

The V call is TRDV1, the J call TRDJ1; 13 nucleotides align to TRDD3. Germline V CDR1 and CDR2: TSWWSYY, QGS. The CDR3 contains 22 residues. V trimming: 6 bases; J trimming: 3 bases; junction bases outside the gene matches: 25. CDR3 protein: CALGPTGFPSKNWGIRPDKLIF. Here the CDR3 DNA reads TGTGCTCTTGGTCCCACGGGGTTTCCTTCAAAGAACTGGGGGATACGTCCCGATAAACTCATCTTT.

The sample holds a few counts of this clone. V and J are TRDV1 and TRDJ1; tentative D call: TRDD2 (5 bases). This CDR3 is built from 15 residues. The germline CDR1 and CDR2 sequences are TSWWSYY and QGS. Deletions cut 1 base from V and 1 base from J, with 10 bases between. The CDR3 sequence: CALGERKPSTDKLIF. For the CDR3, the DNA is TGTGCTCTTGGGGAACGCAAACCTTCCACCGATAAACTCATCTTT.

Regarding this clone: Compared with germline, one end of the junction differs, possibly owing to a read error. The chain is built from TRDV3 and TRDJ2; tentative D call: TRDD3 (5 bases). The J gene was not available in TCRdb and was assigned here by matching the DNA to germline segments. The CDR3 spans 13 residues. Germline V gene lookup returns CDR1 TVYSNPD and CDR2 GDNSRS (reference sequence). The CDR3: CASRGRGAAKLFF. Here the CDR3 DNA reads TGTGCCTCTAGAGGACGGGGGGCAGCAAAACTCTTCTTT.

As for this clone: Other nucleotide sequences in the sample specify the same CDR3. This chain uses TRDV2 with TRDJ3; possible D gene TRDD3, 6 bases. TCRdb supplies no J gene; here it was assigned by aligning the nucleotide sequence to germline. Per the germline V gene, CDR1 is GEAIGNYY and CDR2 is EKD. This CDR3 has 20 amino acids. With 0 bases removed from V and 4 bases from J, the gap between germline ends came to 21 bases. This chain's CDR3 is CACDTGRGTRTAWDTRQMFF. The CDR3 DNA reads as TGTGCCTGTGACACCGGAAGGGGGACACGGACGGCTTGGGACACCCGACAGATGTTTTTC.

This clone is judged medium-sized. This chain uses TRAV29/DV5 with TRDJ1, with TRDD3 matching 9 bases. Looked up from germline, CDR1 is NSMFDY and CDR2 is ISSIKDK. V lost 3 bases, J lost 0 bases, and 12 bases stayed unmatched. The CDR3 runs to 17 residues. The DNA for the CDR3 is TGTGCAGCAATGGAACTACGGGGGATACTGTACACCGATAAACTCATCTTT. This sequence encodes CAAMELRGILYTDKLIF.

Only a few counts were recorded for this clone. A single base separates this from a much larger clone, so it may be a read error. The chain carries TRDV2 and TRDJ3, with a weak D call TRDD3 (5 bases). Germline CDR1 reads GEAIGNYY; CDR2 reads EKD. This CDR3 contains 18 residues. CDR3 sequence (DNA): TGTGCCTGTGACACCGTGGGATGTGGCTCCTTGGACACCCGACAGATGTTTTTC. It encodes CACDTVGCGSLDTRQMFF.

The gene calls are TRDV1 and TRDJ1, with D maybe TRDD3 (6 bases). V lost 0 bases, J lost 8 bases, and 25 bases lay in between. CDR3 size: 18 residues. Germline V CDR1 and CDR2: TSWWSYY, QGS. The CDR3 loop is CALGELSLFGGRTGKLIF. The CDR3 coding sequence is TGTGCTCTTGGGGAACTCTCCCTATTCGGGGGTCGTACTGGGAAACTCATCTTT.

This clone ranks as medium-sized. V usage is TRDV3 and J usage is TRDJ1; D unresolved. Germline V lookup: CDR1 TVYSNPD, CDR2 GDNSRS (reference sequence). Between the trimmed V and J ends, which lost 3 bases and 0 bases, there was a span of 8 bases. The CDR3 extends over 12 amino acids. CDR3 in DNA: TGTGCCTTACCGACTTACACCGATAAACTCATCTTT. Its protein product is CALPTYTDKLIF.

The V call is TRDV1, the J call TRDJ1; TRDD3 matches at 10 bases. Germline assignment: CDR1 TSWWSYY and CDR2 QGS. The CDR3 length is 15 residues. V dropped 4 bases and J dropped 3; count of bases not matched to a gene: 5. The CDR3 reads CALGALGDDADKLIF. The CDR3 region has the DNA TGTGCTCTTGGGGCACTGGGGGATGACGCCGATAAACTCATCTTT.

Worth noting for this clone: This clone may be a read error of a much larger clone one base away. J is TRDJ3 and V is TRDV2, with TRDD3 matching 8 bases. TCRdb is silent on the J gene; assignment here came from matching the DNA to germline. Germline CDR1 is GEAIGNYY and CDR2 is EKD. Trimming took 0 bases from V and 0 from J; bases not matched to a gene: 6. The CDR3 contains 19 residues. In DNA form, the CDR3 reads TGTGCCTGTGACACCGCACTGGGGGCAAGCTCCTGGGACACCCGACAGATGTTTTTC. The encoded protein is CACDTALGASSWDTRQMFF.

This chain connects TRDV1 to TRDJ2; the match to TRDD3 covers 8 bases. This CDR3 has 25 residues. V lost 4 bases to trimming and J lost 0 bases; unmatched junction nucleotides: 31. CDR1 and CDR2 (germline): TSWWSYY, QGS. The DNA for the CDR3 is TGTGCTCTTGGGGGAAAGGTCTCAATCCCCAGTCCTTTGTACTGGGGGGTACCTTTGACAGCACAACTCTTCTTT. It translates to CALGGKVSIPSPLYWGVPLTAQLFF.

On this clone: The TCRdb protein fails to match the DNA translation at residue 12; the protein reported here was translated from the DNA. This rearrangement joins TRAV29/DV5 to TRDJ1, with a weak D call TRDD3 (7 bases). The CDR3 is made up of 17 amino acids. Per germline, CDR1 NSMFDY and CDR2 ISSIKDK. Trimming pared 1 base from V and 3 bases from J, leaving 22 bases between. CDR3: CAASLSTGGSYADKLIF. The DNA for the CDR3 is TGTGCAGCAAGCCTCTCTACGGGGGGATCCTACGCCGATAAACTCATCTTT.

The chain links TRAV29/DV5 to TRDJ2; 13 nucleotides match TRDD3. The CDR3 extends over 22 amino acids. V was pared by 5 bases and J by 4 bases, with 26 bases of the junction left unmatched. CDR1 and CDR2 from the germline V gene are NSMFDY and ISSIKDK. The CDR3 protein is CAARGDSSSAPTGGYATAQLFF. The CDR3 DNA sequence: TGTGCAGCCCGCGGGGATTCCTCCTCCGCTCCTACTGGGGGATACGCGACAGCACAACTCTTCTTT.

There are a few counts of this clone. A much larger clone is a single base away; this may be a read error. This rearrangement joins TRDV2 to TRDJ2; TRDD3 matches 7 bases. TCRdb carries no J gene annotation; the J gene was assigned here by matching the DNA with germline. Per germline, CDR1 GEAIGNYY and CDR2 EKD. V lost 1 base and J lost 8; bases outside the gene matches: 3. The CDR3 sequence is 13 residues long. This CDR3 reads CACDTGGGAQLFF. CDR3 DNA: TGTGCCTGTGACACTGGGGGAGGGGCACAACTCTTCTTT.

The chain joins TRDV1 to TRDJ1; 9 bases agree with TRDD3. The CDR3 runs 20 residues. Germline assignment: CDR1 TSWWSYY and CDR2 QGS. The trim removed 0 bases at V and 0 bases at J, leaving 14 bases unmatched. The CDR3 loop reads CALGELMHFSTGGDTDKLIF. CDR3 nucleotide sequence: TGTGCTCTTGGGGAACTTATGCACTTCTCAACTGGGGGAGACACCGATAAACTCATCTTT.

Remarks on this clone: Relative to the germline gene, one junction end is altered; a read error may explain this. The sample carries other DNA sequences with the same CDR3. The rearrangement joins TRAV29/DV5 to TRDJ2; 12 nucleotides agree with TRDD3. The CDR3 consists of 15 residues. Germline V CDR1 and CDR2: NSMFDY, ISSIKDK. This chain's CDR3 is CAASAGGYVTAQLFF. The CDR3 coding sequence is TGTGCAGCGAGCGCTGGGGGATACGTGACAGCACAACTCTTCTTT.